Listed below are T cell receptor beta chains from one sample, sequenced in a study of CD8 T cells in ankylosing spondylitis. Using its own MiXCR run on the 5' RACE reads, TCRdb lists one record per CDR3 protein. The top ten clones hold 0.51% of a sample with hundreds of thousands of distinct CDR3 sequences, 10% to 15% of them seen once. The sequencing sample was made of blood, either unsorted or a sorted T cell fraction (not recorded which). The origin of the receptors is a male donor with ankylosing spondylitis. CDR3s include the opening cysteine and the closing phenylalanine or tryptophan. D genes are given only for firm matches. Clone size is shown for a subset of rows, as once, few, many or a class of expanded clone.

clone_size	d_call	v_call	j_call	cdr3_aa	cdr3_nt
once	TRBD1	TRBV10-3	TRBJ2-7	CAISVGTAYEQYF	TGTGCCATCAGTGTTGGGACAGCATACGAGCAGTACTTC
-	TRBD2	TRBV29-1	TRBJ2-3	CSVLTREGLTDTQYF	TGCAGCGTCCTCACCCGGGAGGGGCTTACAGATACGCAGTATTTT
-	TRBD2	TRBV7-9	TRBJ2-3	CASSPGGAPYSTDTQYF	TGTGCCAGCAGCCCGGGAGGGGCACCCTATAGCACAGATACGCAGTATTTT
many	TRBD1	TRBV7-2	TRBJ1-1	CASSPGGGTEAFF	TGTGCCAGCTCACCAGGGGGTGGCACTGAAGCTTTCTTT
-	-	TRBV20-1	TRBJ2-2	CSAPKQGGTGELFF	TGCAGTGCCCCAAAACAGGGAGGCACCGGGGAGCTGTTTTTT
-	TRBD1	TRBV20-1	TRBJ1-2	CSASVVSGGEFLHGYTF	TGCAGTGCTAGTGTGGTCTCAGGGGGCGAATTCCTCCATGGCTACACCTTC
-	-	TRBV28	TRBJ1-2	CASRLNYGYTF	TGTGCCAGCCGGTTAAACTATGGCTACACCTTC
-	-	TRBV20-1	TRBJ2-1	CSARDPGPRGSNEQFF	TGCAGTGCTAGAGATCCCGGACCCAGAGGATCCAATGAGCAGTTCTTC
few	TRBD1	TRBV20-1	TRBJ1-5	CSAETGAGSQPQHF	TGCAGTGCAGAAACAGGGGCTGGTTCTCAGCCCCAGCATTTT
-	TRBD2	TRBV12-3/TRBV12-4	TRBJ2-3	CASSLASGRPNQKYF	TGTGCCAGCAGTTTGGCTAGCGGGAGGCCGAATCAGAAGTATTTT
few	-	TRBV6-2/TRBV6-3	TRBJ2-5	CATSRETQYF	TGTGCCACCAGCAGGGAGACCCAGTACTTC
many	TRBD2	TRBV29-1	TRBJ2-1	CSARKWGGDNEQFF	TGCAGCGCACGAAAGTGGGGGGGGGACAATGAGCAGTTCTTC
-	-	TRBV11-3	TRBJ2-1	CASSHDGSYNEQFF	TGTGCCAGCAGCCATGACGGGTCCTACAATGAGCAGTTCTTC
few	-	TRBV11-2	TRBJ2-3	CASSSHRAPYTDTQYF	TGTGCCAGCAGCTCCCACAGGGCTCCCTACACAGATACGCAGTATTTT
-	TRBD1	TRBV7-9	TRBJ2-7	CASSRQGESLHF	TGTGCCAGCAGCCGACAGGGGGAGAGCCTGCACTTC
-	TRBD1	TRBV20-1	TRBJ2-3	CSAETGVGTDTQYF	TGCAGTGCTGAGACAGGGGTTGGCACAGATACGCAGTATTTT
many	-	TRBV20-1	TRBJ1-4	CSAGGTAGEKLFF	TGCAGCGCCGGGGGGACGGCGGGGGAAAAACTGTTTTTT
-	TRBD1	TRBV6-5	TRBJ1-4	CASSYSMGTGMGKLFF	TGTGCCAGCAGTTACTCGATGGGGACAGGGATGGGGAAACTGTTTTTT
many	TRBD1	TRBV6-1	TRBJ1-6	CASGRDRENSPLHF	TGTGCCAGCGGACGGGACAGGGAAAATTCACCCCTCCACTTT
few	-	TRBV18	TRBJ2-1	CASSPPRDTSYNEQFF	TGTGCCAGCTCACCACCACGGGACACTTCCTACAATGAGCAGTTCTTC
-	TRBD2	TRBV20-1	TRBJ2-5	CSAHRLAGGNQETQYF	TGCAGTGCTCACCGGCTAGCGGGGGGGAACCAAGAGACCCAGTACTTC
few	-	TRBV4-1	TRBJ2-5	CASSQRLVGVGETQYF	TGCGCCAGCAGCCAGAGGCTAGTGGGAGTCGGGGAGACCCAGTACTTC
-	-	TRBV6-1	TRBJ2-3	CASSPFLGRGDTQYF	TGTGCCAGCAGTCCCTTCTTGGGTCGCGGGGATACGCAGTATTTT
-	-	TRBV4-3	TRBJ1-2	CASSPKFGAGYTF	TGCGCCAGCAGCCCGAAATTCGGGGCTGGCTACACCTTC
few	-	TRBV20-1	TRBJ1-4	CSARDLTADEKLFF	TGCAGTGCTAGAGATCTGACAGCGGATGAAAAACTGTTTTTT
few	TRBD1	TRBV20-1	TRBJ1-1	CSAREQGSMNTEAFF	TGCAGTGCTAGAGAACAGGGGTCCATGAACACTGAAGCTTTCTTT
few	-	TRBV20-1	TRBJ1-6	CSAGTRGSGESPLHF	TGCAGTGCAGGGACGAGGGGATCAGGGGAATCACCCCTCCACTTT
-	-	TRBV5-6	TRBJ2-7	CASSLRRTKGYEQYF	TGTGCCAGCAGCTTGCGGAGGACCAAAGGTTACGAGCAGTACTTC
many	-	TRBV6-5	TRBJ1-1	CASSYSTGGTEAFF	TGTGCCAGCAGTTACTCAACGGGAGGCACTGAAGCTTTCTTT
few	-	TRBV5-1	TRBJ2-3	CASSPSTVDAQYF	TGCGCCAGCAGCCCATCGACAGTGGATGCGCAGTATTTT
-	-	TRBV19	TRBJ1-1	CASSIAHGLNTEAFF	TGTGCCAGTAGTATAGCGCACGGATTGAACACTGAAGCTTTCTTT
-	-	TRBV3-1	TRBJ1-2	CASSPLRSAGYTF	TGTGCCAGCAGCCCCCTTAGGTCCGCTGGCTACACCTTC
few	-	TRBV12-3/TRBV12-4	TRBJ1-1	CASSFRGWTEAFF	TGTGCCAGCAGTTTCCGGGGTTGGACTGAAGCTTTCTTT
few	-	TRBV7-2	TRBJ2-7	CASSTWSADEQYF	TGTGCCAGCAGCACGTGGTCCGCCGACGAGCAGTACTTC
-	-	TRBV20-1	TRBJ2-3	CSANAGTWGRNTDTQYF	TGCAGCGCTAACGCCGGAACGTGGGGGAGGAATACAGATACGCAGTATTTT
few	-	TRBV30	TRBJ1-1	CAWSTQMNTEAFF	TGTGCCTGGAGTACACAAATGAACACTGAAGCTTTCTTT
few	-	TRBV5-1	TRBJ2-5	CASSLIPGALETQYF	TGCGCCAGCAGCTTGATCCCCGGGGCCTTAGAGACCCAGTACTTC
few	TRBD2	TRBV5-6	TRBJ2-3	CASSYLAGAADTQYF	TGTGCCAGCAGCTACCTAGCGGGAGCAGCGGATACGCAGTATTTT
few	-	TRBV20-1	TRBJ1-2	CSGTGTYGYTF	TGCAGTGGCACCGGGACCTATGGCTACACCTTC
-	-	TRBV20-1	TRBJ1-5	CSARDRARYSNQPQHF	TGCAGTGCTAGAGATAGGGCCAGGTATAGCAATCAGCCCCAGCATTTT
few	-	TRBV29-1	TRBJ1-2	CSVELGRGRDYGYTF	TGCAGCGTTGAACTTGGCAGGGGCAGAGACTATGGCTACACCTTC
many	-	TRBV9	TRBJ2-7	CASSSTGPEQYF	TGTGCCAGCAGCTCCACAGGGCCCGAGCAGTACTTC
many	-	TRBV27	TRBJ1-6	CASTRKGGAPTSPLHF	TGTGCCAGCACCCGCAAGGGCGGAGCCCCTACCTCACCCCTCCACTTT
many	-	TRBV30	TRBJ2-1	CAWSRPASGHNEQFF	TGTGCCTGGAGTAGGCCCGCTTCGGGGCACAATGAGCAGTTCTTC
-	TRBD1	TRBV6-2/TRBV6-3	TRBJ1-2	CASSQQDRGFSGYTF	TGTGCCAGCAGTCAACAGGACAGGGGGTTCTCTGGCTACACCTTC
few	-	TRBV29-1	TRBJ2-7	CSAGKDSHYEQYF	TGCAGCGCCGGGAAGGACAGCCACTACGAGCAGTACTTC
many	-	TRBV9	TRBJ2-3	CASSGVTGFTDTQYF	TGTGCCAGCAGCGGGGTGACAGGATTCACAGATACGCAGTATTTT
few	-	TRBV20-1	TRBJ2-5	CSARDGGRTGDETQYF	TGCAGTGCTAGAGACGGGGGGAGAACAGGGGACGAGACCCAGTACTTC